The 6 T cell receptor beta chains reported below all come from one sample, sequenced in a study of cytomegalovirus exposure and HLA in healthy donors. PCR used 60 Vbeta primers and 13 Jbeta primers. TCRdb's table, derived via immunoSEQ multiplex PCR, lists solely in-frame clones and lacks some. In the table there are about 130,000 clones, roughly 78% of which are singletons. Sequences were obtained from PBMCs. The receptors come from a young man in good health and CMV-seronegative.

This clone was picked up a small number of times. The V call is TRBV5-4, the J call TRBJ2-7; D not resolved. CDR3 size: 12 residues. In germline, CDR1 is SGHNT, CDR2 YYREEE (reference sequence). The V gene lost 0 bases and the J gene lost 7 bases, with 8 bases spanning the gap. In DNA, the CDR3 is TGTGCCAGCAGCTTGGGCGGAAGGGAGCAGTACTTC. Its translation: CASSLGGREQYF.

This rearrangement joins TRBV18 to TRBJ2-7, with unresolved D. This CDR3 contains 14 residues. Per the germline V gene, CDR1 is KGHSH and CDR2 is LQKENI. Between the trimmed V and J ends, which lost 3 bases and 2 bases, there was a span of 11 bases. The CDR3 DNA reads as TGTGCCAGCTCACCCTTCCAGAAAGCCTACGAGCAGTACTTC. Amino acids: CASSPFQKAYEQYF.

The rearrangement joins TRBV19 to TRBJ1-5; D unclear. Germline V lookup: CDR1 LNHDA, CDR2 SQIVND (reference sequence). Trimming pared 7 bases from V and 2 bases from J, leaving 12 bases between. The CDR3 runs 14 residues. CDR3 protein: CASNSGRRNQPQHF. In DNA, the CDR3 is TGTGCCAGTAATTCGGGGAGACGCAATCAGCCCCAGCATTTT.

The rearrangement joins TRBV4-3 to TRBJ2-7; TRBD2 matches at 7 bases. Unmatched junction bases numbered 7, after V lost 1 base and J lost 7 bases. Germline CDR1 and CDR2: LGHNA and YSLEER. The CDR3 is made up of 14 amino acids. This CDR3 reads CASSQGLAGGEQYF. CDR3 coding DNA: TGCGCCAGCAGCCAAGGACTAGCCGGCGGGGAGCAGTACTTC.

This rearrangement joins TRBV6-5 to TRBJ1-1; 8 bases are shared with TRBD1. Trimming cost V 6 bases and J 6 bases; bases outside gene matches: 9. Germline CDR1 and CDR2: MNHEY and SVGAGI. The CDR3 is 14 residues long. The CDR3 sequence: CASRPRTGRPEAFF. The CDR3 bases are TGTGCCAGCAGACCCCGGACAGGGAGACCTGAAGCTTTCTTT.

This clone was observed a single time. J is TRBJ2-5 and V is TRBV5-6, with a weak D call TRBD1 (6 bases). The CDR3 is 14 amino acids. Between the trimmed V and J ends, which lost 1 base and 5 bases, there was a span of 12 bases. Germline CDR1 reads SGHDT; CDR2 reads YYEEEE. CDR3 sequence (DNA): TGTGCCAGCAGCTTGACAGGCCAGGGGGAGACCCAGTACTTC. Amino acid sequence: CASSLTGQGETQYF.